This TCR beta chain was found in a study of cytomegalovirus exposure and HLA in healthy donors. Study results and caveats: In vitro testing confirmed three CMV-associated chains as specific for CMV antigens. The listing of roughly 160 TCR beta chains classed them as cytomegalovirus-associated. Most TCRs appeared rarely, but some public TCRs recurred in many donors.

Details on this clone: The antigen is unknown.

Trimming cost V 5 bases and J 7 bases; bases outside gene matches: 19. The CDR3 contains 19 residues. Germline CDR1 MDHEN, CDR2 SYDVKM. Assay used: immunoSEQ multiplex PCR; TCRdb lists only in-frame clones, some missing. The sample holds approximately 210,000 clones, 88% seen once. The receptor's source is a woman under 30 in good health and CMV-seronegative. The chain recombines TRBV28 with TRBJ2-1, with 11 bases identical to TRBD2. The sequenced material came from PBMCs. The CDR3 DNA reads as TGTGCCAGCAGTCTTAGCGGGAGGGCCGCACCGCGGTATAGTAATGAGCAGTTCTTC. Protein product: CASSLSGRAAPRYSNEQFF.